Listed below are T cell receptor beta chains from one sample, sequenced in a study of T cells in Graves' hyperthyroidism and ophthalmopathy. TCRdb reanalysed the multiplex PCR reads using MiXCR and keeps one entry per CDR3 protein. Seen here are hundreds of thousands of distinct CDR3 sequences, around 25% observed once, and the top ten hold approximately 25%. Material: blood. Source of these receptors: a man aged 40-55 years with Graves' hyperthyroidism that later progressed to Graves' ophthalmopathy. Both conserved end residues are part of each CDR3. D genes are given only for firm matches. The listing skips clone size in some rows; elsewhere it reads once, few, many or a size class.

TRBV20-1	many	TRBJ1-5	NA	CSAREGGQPQHF	TGCAGTGCTAGAGAAGGGGGTCAGCCCCAGCATTTT
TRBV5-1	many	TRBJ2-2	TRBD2	CASSRGLAGGTGELFF	TGCGCCAGCAGCCGGGGACTAGCGGGAGGGACCGGGGAGCTGTTTTTT
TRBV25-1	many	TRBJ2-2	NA	CASSEYRDTGELFF	TGTGCCAGCAGTGAATATAGGGACACCGGGGAGCTGTTTTTT
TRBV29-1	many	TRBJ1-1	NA	CSVERQGNTEAFF	TGCAGCGTTGAAAGACAAGGAAACACTGAAGCTTTCTTT
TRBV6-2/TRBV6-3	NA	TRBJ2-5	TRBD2	CASSLTLADRGQETQYF	TGTGCCAGCAGTTTGACACTAGCGGACAGAGGGCAAGAGACCCAGTACTTC
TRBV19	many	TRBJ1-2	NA	CASSPTGTYGYTF	TGTGCCAGTAGTCCCACAGGCACCTATGGCTACACCTTC
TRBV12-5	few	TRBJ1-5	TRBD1	CASGAGQGNQPQHF	TGTGCTAGTGGTGCAGGACAGGGGAATCAGCCCCAGCATTTT
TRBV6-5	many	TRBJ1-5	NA	CASRVGSNQPQHF	TGTGCCAGCAGGGTCGGGAGCAATCAGCCCCAGCATTTT
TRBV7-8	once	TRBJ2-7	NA	CASSPGPSDPTYEQYF	TGTGCCAGCAGCCCGGGCCCCTCCGACCCAACCTACGAGCAGTACTTC
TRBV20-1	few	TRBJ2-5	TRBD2	CSAVAGGVFVETQYF	TGCAGTGCTGTAGCGGGGGGGGTATTTGTGGAGACCCAGTACTTC
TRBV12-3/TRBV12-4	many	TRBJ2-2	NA	CASSSVVGELFF	TGTGCCAGCAGTTCCGTGGTCGGGGAGCTGTTTTTT
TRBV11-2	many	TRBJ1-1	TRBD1	CASSLTGYKAFF	TGTGCCAGCAGCTTGACAGGGTATAAAGCTTTCTTT
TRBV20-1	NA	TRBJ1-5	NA	CSAIHRDPLTQHF	TGCAGTGCGATCCACAGGGACCCCCTGACCCAGCATTTT
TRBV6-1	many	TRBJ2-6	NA	CASISRSGANVLTF	TGTGCCAGCATCTCTCGCTCTGGGGCCAACGTCCTGACTTTC
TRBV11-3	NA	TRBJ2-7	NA	CASSLDTTVKHEQYF	TGTGCCAGCAGCTTAGATACCACAGTCAAGCACGAGCAGTACTTC
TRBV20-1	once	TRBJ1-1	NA	CSATRRGGTNTEAFF	TGCAGTGCAACCCGGCGGGGAGGGACGAACACTGAAGCTTTCTTT
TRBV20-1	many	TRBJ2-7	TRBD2	CSASAGEDYEQYF	TGCAGTGCTAGCGCGGGAGAGGACTACGAGCAGTACTTC
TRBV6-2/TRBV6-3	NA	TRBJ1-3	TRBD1	CASSYSTGQLKRYF	TGTGCCAGCAGTTACTCGACGGGACAGCTTAAGAGATATTTT
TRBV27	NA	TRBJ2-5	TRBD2	CASSPRSGGTQYF	TGTGCCAGCAGTCCGCGATCGGGGGGGACCCAGTACTTC
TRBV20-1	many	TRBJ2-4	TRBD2	CSARQFSGISKNIQYF	TGCAGTGCTAGACAATTTAGCGGGATAAGCAAAAACATTCAGTACTTC
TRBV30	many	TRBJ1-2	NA	CAWHSNYGYTF	TGTGCCTGGCACAGCAACTATGGCTACACCTTC
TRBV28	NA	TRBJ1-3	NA	CASTLSGQPSGNTIYF	TGTGCCAGCACCCTAAGTGGGCAGCCCTCTGGAAACACCATATATTTT
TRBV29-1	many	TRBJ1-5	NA	CSASSGFNQPQHF	TGCAGCGCGTCCTCGGGATTTAATCAGCCCCAGCATTTT
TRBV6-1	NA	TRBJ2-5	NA	CASRTGPHMGTQYF	TGTGCCAGCAGGACCGGACCTCATATGGGGACCCAGTACTTC
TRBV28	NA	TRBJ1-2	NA	CASNKGDNYGYTF	TGTGCCAGCAACAAGGGGGACAACTATGGCTACACCTTC
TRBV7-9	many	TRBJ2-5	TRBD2	CASSIGLAEETQYF	TGTGCCAGCAGCATCGGACTAGCGGAAGAGACCCAGTACTTC
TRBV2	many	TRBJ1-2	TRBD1	CASNRDSLNGYTF	TGTGCCAGCAATCGGGACAGCTTAAATGGCTACACCTTC
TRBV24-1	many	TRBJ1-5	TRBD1	CATSDRGQGNQPQHF	TGTGCCACCAGTGACAGGGGACAGGGCAATCAGCCCCAGCATTTT
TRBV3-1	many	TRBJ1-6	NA	CASSQEASPLHF	TGTGCCAGCAGCCAAGAGGCCTCACCCCTCCACTTT
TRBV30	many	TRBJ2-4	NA	CAWSSDSAKNIQYF	TGTGCCTGGAGTTCGGACTCCGCCAAAAACATTCAGTACTTC
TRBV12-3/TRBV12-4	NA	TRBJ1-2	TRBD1	CASSWAETGEKDGYTF	TGTGCCAGCAGTTGGGCTGAGACAGGGGAAAAAGATGGCTACACCTTC
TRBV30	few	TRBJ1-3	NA	CAWSYGGRHGNTIYF	TGTGCCTGGAGTTACGGGGGGCGTCATGGAAACACCATATATTTT
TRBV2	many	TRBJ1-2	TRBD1	CASTTGTGDGGYTF	TGTGCCAGCACCACCGGGACAGGGGACGGTGGCTACACCTTC
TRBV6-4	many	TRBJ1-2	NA	CASSDLEGGGYTF	TGTGCCAGCAGTGACTTGGAGGGGGGAGGCTACACCTTC
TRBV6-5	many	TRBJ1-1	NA	CASNRRGLNTEAFF	TGTGCCAGCAATAGGAGGGGGTTGAACACTGAAGCTTTCTTT
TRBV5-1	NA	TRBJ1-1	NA	CASSWSRDLNTEAFF	TGCGCCAGCAGCTGGAGCCGGGACCTGAACACTGAAGCTTTCTTT
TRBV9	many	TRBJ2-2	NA	CASSVEGDPVDTGELFF	TGTGCCAGCAGCGTAGAGGGGGACCCGGTCGACACCGGGGAGCTGTTTTTT
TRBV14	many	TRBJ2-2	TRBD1	CASSGQANTGELFF	TGTGCCAGCAGCGGACAGGCGAACACCGGGGAGCTGTTTTTT
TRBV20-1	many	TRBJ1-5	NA	CSARDNNQPQHF	TGCAGTGCTAGGGACAACAATCAGCCCCAGCATTTT
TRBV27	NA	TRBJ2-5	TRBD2	CATGTSEETQYF	TGTGCCACCGGGACTAGCGAGGAGACCCAGTACTTC
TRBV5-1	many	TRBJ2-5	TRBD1	CASSYRGHMETQYF	TGCGCCAGCTCGTACAGGGGGCATATGGAGACCCAGTACTTC
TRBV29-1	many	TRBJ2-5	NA	CSATGEGETQYF	TGCAGCGCGACAGGGGAGGGAGAGACCCAGTACTTC
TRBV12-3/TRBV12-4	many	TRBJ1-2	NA	CASRPAGRHGYTF	TGTGCCAGCAGGCCGGCAGGGCGCCATGGCTACACCTTC
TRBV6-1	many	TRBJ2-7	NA	CASSPDYTSEQYF	TGTGCCAGCAGTCCGGACTACACATCGGAACAGTACTTC
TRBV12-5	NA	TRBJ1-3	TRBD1	CASGKTGEPGNTIYF	TGTGCTAGTGGTAAAACAGGGGAACCTGGAAACACCATATATTTT
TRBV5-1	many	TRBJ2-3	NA	CASSPLVQTTDTQYF	TGCGCCAGCAGCCCGTTGGTGCAGACCACAGATACGCAGTATTTT
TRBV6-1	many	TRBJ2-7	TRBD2	CASSRTSATYEQHF	TGTGCCAGCAGTCGGACTAGCGCAACCTACGAGCAGCACTTC
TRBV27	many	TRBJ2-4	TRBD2	CASSFMASGRPVIQYF	TGTGCCAGCAGTTTTATGGCTAGCGGGAGGCCCGTAATTCAGTACTTC